The rows below give T cell receptor beta chains drawn from one sample of a study of cytomegalovirus exposure and HLA in healthy donors. Method: immunoSEQ multiplex PCR; TCRdb's copy keeps in-frame clones and lacks some. Of roughly 120,000 clones in the sample, 76% were seen once. Sequenced: PBMCs. These receptors all stem from a man aged 45 to 65 in good health and CMV-seropositive. The CDR3 runs from the conserved cysteine through the conserved F or W.

j_call | v_call | cdr3_aa
TRBJ2-5 | TRBV11-2 | CASSSPVFLTSTFPETQYF
TRBJ2-7 | TRBV5-6 | CASSLGLAGGAYEQYF
TRBJ2-2 | TRBV5-5 | CASSLAGQGRTGELFF
TRBJ1-5 | TRBV18 | CASSPTHRATDSNQPQHF
TRBJ2-1 | TRBV20-1 | CSARPGGEQFF
TRBJ1-5 | TRBV7-2 | CASSGYRGGDQPQHF
TRBJ2-2 | TRBV28 | CASSSYYTGELFF
TRBJ2-2 | TRBV7-9 | CASSPPTGGLIGELFF
TRBJ2-6 | TRBV7-2 | CASSRQATGANVLTF
TRBJ2-7 | TRBV5-6 | CASSPGQGLSYEQYF
NA | TRBV6-5 | CASSYSQGATYEQYF
TRBJ2-7 | TRBV7-8 | CASSLGLGGMAYEQYF
TRBJ1-1 | TRBV27 | CASSSRGQGDTEAFF
TRBJ1-1 | TRBV6-5 | CASSYDPGDTEAFF
TRBJ1-5 | TRBV7-2 | CASSWDKSNQPQHF
TRBJ1-6 | TRBV5-4 | CASRRDRVGNSPLHF
TRBJ2-1 | TRBV4-2 | CASSQDWSTEQFF
TRBJ1-2 | TRBV5-4 | CASSTPLGQGNYGYTF
TRBJ2-7 | TRBV11-2 | CASSLEGLASVEQYF
TRBJ2-1 | TRBV14 | CASSQDLGGNEQFF
TRBJ2-5 | TRBV11-2 | CASSLGRDSLETQYF
TRBJ2-1 | TRBV29-1 | CSVEGLAGIDEQFF
TRBJ2-3 | TRBV15 | CATSVSLGLSTDTQYF
TRBJ2-3 | TRBV4-1 | CASSSRLAGAGTDTQYF
TRBJ2-7 | TRBV19 | CATRDTSYEQYF
TRBJ2-5 | TRBV6-5 | CASTWAGTGPETQYF
TRBJ2-5 | TRBV27 | CASSSQGLYQETQYF
TRBJ2-2 | TRBV7-9 | CASSGNRGATGELFF
TRBJ1-2 | TRBV11-3 | CASSLRGGQDYGYTF
TRBJ2-5 | TRBV7-8 | CASRTSGVGAETQYF
TRBJ1-6 | TRBV6-4 | CASSDGGGNSPLHF